This T cell receptor (beta chain) appears in the sequencing data of a study of blood T cells in healthy people across ages. It was with a sample-barcoded 5' primer and a J-beta primer mix that a second PCR of roughly 7 to 11 cycles was run. All cDNA molecules were each tagged by a template-switch adaptor with 12 random nucleotides. MiXCR, applied by TCRdb to the 5' RACE reads, yields one record per CDR3 protein. Among more than 700,000 distinct CDR3 sequences listed, about 42% were seen once. This clonotype was seen ten or more times. Donors ranged from 6 to 90 years old and were healthy Caucasians in Russia. Germline V CDR1 and CDR2: SQVTM, ANQGSEA. The CDR3 contains 9 residues.

This rearrangement joins TRBV29-1 to TRBJ2-7; the D is unclear. The receptor was derived from a man older than 75 in good health. The sequenced sample was blood. The CDR3 DNA sequence: TGCCGTTTCTCCTACGAGCAGTACTTC. Protein product: CRFSYEQYF.